This entry lists 23 T cell receptor beta chains sequenced from one sample in a study of vaccination and CD4 T cells after COVID-19. Sequence data for DNA of cultured CD4+ T cells were generated by the Oncomine TCR Beta short-read assay. TCRdb recomputed calls from the PCR reads with MiXCR, one row per CDR3 protein. The sample consists of 9,500 to 13,000 distinct CDR3 sequences, under 55% of them appearing once. No antigen has been assigned to these receptors. Treatment defined: roughly nine-day PBMC culture with coronavirus spike peptide pools or control peptides (ViraFEST assay). The sequenced sample consisted of CD4+ T cells from blood, cultured in vitro. These receptors all stem from a human donor who had recovered from COVID-19.

This clonotype has just one count. The rearrangement links TRBV7-2 to TRBJ2-5; TRBD2 might be the D (6 bases). CDR1 and CDR2 (germline): SGHTA, FQGNSA. Trimming cost V 1 base and J 2 bases, with 14 bases left between them. This CDR3 has 16 residues. The CDR3 loop is CASSLVVGRGQETQYF. As DNA, the CDR3 is TGTGCCAGCAGCTTAGTGGTGGGACGGGGGCAAGAGACCCAGTACTTC. The entire variable domain, with the rest obtained from reference TRBV7-2 and TRBJ2-5, is as follows: GAGVSQSPSNKVTEKGKDVELRCDPISGHTALYWYRQSLGQGLEFLIYFQGNSAPDKSGLPSDRFSAERTGGSVSTLTIQRTQQEDSAVYLCASSLVVGRGQETQYFGPGTRLLVL.

This clonotype was detected a few times. V gene TRBV11-3 combines with J gene TRBJ2-2; D ambiguous. CDR3 length: 16 residues. In germline, CDR1 is SGHNT, CDR2 YENEEA. Trimming removed 0 bases at V and 7 bases at J, with 15 bases between. CDR3 bases: TGTGCCAGCAGCTTAGATCTTGGAAGGGCGGTCGGGGAGCTGTTTTTT. Protein sequence: CASSLDLGRAVGELFF.

In its sample, this clonotype was seen a few times. The chain carries TRBV20-1 and TRBJ1-3, with TRBD1 matching 7 bases. V lost 3 bases and J lost 2; bases outside the gene matches: 16. Germline values: CDR1 DFQATT, CDR2 SNEGSKA (reference sequence). The CDR3 sequence is 18 residues long. The CDR3: CSASHMRRGQVAGNTIYF. The CDR3 nucleotides are TGCAGTGCTAGTCATATGAGGAGGGGGCAGGTGGCTGGAAACACCATATATTTT.

In its sample, this clonotype was seen a few times. The J gene is TRBJ1-1, the V gene TRBV10-3, with no clear D. V shed 0 bases and J shed 1 base, with 6 bases lying between them. Germline V CDR1 and CDR2: ENHRY, SYGVKD. The CDR3 has 14 residues. In nucleotides, the CDR3 is TGTGCCATCAGTGAGTCCGGGCCGAACACTGAAGCTTTCTTT. Amino acids: CAISESGPNTEAFF.

This clonotype was found once. This chain uses TRBV23-1 with TRBJ1-2; 7 bases map to TRBD1. TRBV23-1 is designated an ORF whose function remains uncertain. Unmatched junction bases numbered 4, after V lost 8 bases and J lost 7 bases. CDR3 length: 11 amino acids. This CDR3 reads CASPGGGGYTF. The DNA for the CDR3 is TGCGCCAGCCCAGGGGGGGGTGGCTACACCTTC.

The chain is built from TRBV4-3 and TRBJ1-2; 11 positions match TRBD1. The CDR3 has 16 amino acids. Per germline, CDR1 LGHNA and CDR2 YSLEER. Trimming cost V 1 base and J 5 bases; bases outside gene matches: 6. The CDR3 spells CASSQGRDRGFYGYTF. CDR3 DNA sequence: TGCGCCAGCAGCCAAGGCCGGGACAGGGGGTTTTATGGCTACACCTTC.

This chain uses TRBV21-1 with TRBJ1-2. TRBV21-1 is recorded as a pseudogene. The CDR3 sequence is 16 residues long. The CDR3 DNA follows: TGTGCCAGCAGCAAAATAGAGACGGAAGATCCTTATGGCTACACCTTC. Its protein is CASSKIETEDPYGYTF.

The chain couples TRBV9 to TRBJ2-3, with TRBD2 as a possible D gene (5 bases). V was clipped by 6 bases and J by 1 base, with 9 bases between them. The CDR3 sequence is 13 residues long. Germline V gene lookup returns CDR1 SGDLS and CDR2 YYNGEE. DNA for the CDR3: TGTGCCAGCACCGCGGGCGGCACAGATACGCAGTATTTT. It codes for CASTAGGTDTQYF.

This clonotype was found a few times. The chain is built from TRBV2 and TRBJ1-1; D is possibly TRBD1 (5 bases). The CDR3 runs to 13 residues. V lost 4 bases and J 7 bases, leaving 13 bases between the germline ends. Germline-derived CDR1 and CDR2 are SNHLY and FYNNEI. The CDR3 DNA reads as TGTGCCAGCAGTGGGGCAGGGAGGGATGAAGCTTTCTTT. Its protein is CASSGAGRDEAFF.

Comment on this clonotype: Germline is not matched at one junction end, which may reflect a read error. This chain connects TRBV20-1 to TRBJ1-6; the D is unclear. Germline V CDR1 and CDR2: DFQATT, SNEGSKA (reference sequence). The CDR3 loop spans 16 amino acids. Here the CDR3 DNA reads TGCAGTGCTAGAATGACGGGGAGCTCCTATAATTCATCCCTCCACTTT. Translation gives CSARMTGSSYNSSLHF.

The J gene is TRBJ1-1, the V gene TRBV5-5, with D possibly TRBD1 on 6 matching bases. CDR3 length: 15 amino acids. Germline CDR1 is SGHKS and CDR2 is YYEKEE (reference sequence). V lost 4 bases to trimming and J lost 4 bases, with 17 bases between them. In DNA form, the CDR3 reads TGTGCCAGCAGCCTGTATCAGGGGCGGGGCACTGAAGCTTTCTTT. Its protein product is CASSLYQGRGTEAFF.

This rearrangement joins TRBV6-2 or TRBV6-3 to TRBJ2-5, with 7 bases identical to TRBD1. CDR3 length: 17 amino acids. The V segment lost 1 base and the J segment 5 bases; nucleotides outside the gene matches: 13. Germline lookup yields CDR1 MNHEY and CDR2 SVGEGT. The CDR3: CASSYWTLQGRVETQYF. The CDR3 DNA follows: TGTGCCAGCAGTTACTGGACCCTACAGGGGCGCGTGGAGACCCAGTACTTC.

Judged by abundance, this clonotype is medium-sized. CDR3 DNA: TGTGCCTGCAGACCGATCTCTGGGGCCAACGTCCTGACTTTC. Translated: CACRPISGANVLTF. The chain has TRBV30 and TRBJ2-6; no clear D gene. The germline gives CDR1 GTSNPN, CDR2 SVGIG (reference sequence). The germline V and J ends were trimmed by 6 bases and 0 bases, with 9 bases remaining between them. This CDR3 region has 14 residues.

The chain joins TRBV2 to TRBJ2-6; D ambiguous. The CDR3 has 13 amino acids. CDR1 and CDR2 from the germline V gene are SNHLY and FYNNEI. Deletions cut 5 bases from V and 7 bases from J, with 9 bases between. As DNA, the CDR3 is TGTGCCAGCAGTCTTGAAAAAGCCAACGTCCTGACTTTC. Translated: CASSLEKANVLTF. Full variable domain (rest looked up from reference TRBV2 and TRBJ2-6): EPEVTQTPSHQVTQMGQEVILRCVPISNHLYFYWYRQILGQKVEFLVSFYNNEISEKSEIFDDQFSVERPDGSNFTLKIRSTKLEDSAMYFCASSLEKANVLTFGAGSRLTVL.

This chain connects TRBV2 to TRBJ1-6, with a tentative D call TRBD1 (5 bases). In germline, CDR1 is SNHLY, CDR2 FYNNEI. This CDR3 spans 16 amino acids. The V and J ends lost 9 bases and 7 bases respectively, with 22 bases between them. CDR3 DNA: TGTGCCAGTCAGAATCAGGGTCCGTCAAGAAATTCACCCCTCCACTTT. Translating gives CASQNQGPSRNSPLHF.

This rearrangement joins TRBV20-1 to TRBJ1-2; D remains ambiguous. From germline, CDR1 is DFQATT and CDR2 SNEGSKA (reference sequence). The CDR3 runs to 12 residues. V lost 0 bases and J 2 bases, leaving 4 bases between the germline ends. CDR3 sequence: CSARDLNYGYTF. As DNA, the CDR3 is TGCAGTGCTAGAGATTTGAACTATGGCTACACCTTC.

This clonotype has only a few counts. The junction does not match germline at one end; this may be a read error. The chain carries TRBV7-6 and TRBJ2-3; 12 bases are a match to TRBD2. CDR3 size: 20 residues. Looked up from germline, CDR1 is SGHVS and CDR2 is FNYEAQ. CDR3: CASIPGQDQLAGGTTDTQYF. The CDR3 nucleotides are TGTGCTAGCATACCGGGACAGGACCAACTAGCGGGGGGAACCACAGATACGCAGTATTTT.

The genes are TRBV19 and TRBJ1-6; 7 bases align to TRBD1. CDR3 size: 16 residues. The trim removed 2 bases at V and 7 bases at J, leaving 8 bases unmatched. Per the germline V gene, CDR1 is LNHDA and CDR2 is SQIVND (reference sequence). The CDR3 bases are TGTGCCAGTAGTATATTAGGCCAGGGGGGGAATTCACCCCTCCACTTT. Its translation is CASSILGQGGNSPLHF.

The chain uses TRBV10-3 and TRBJ2-3; a possible D gene is TRBD1 (6 bases). Germline V CDR1 and CDR2: ENHRY, SYGVKD. The CDR3 length is 14 residues. Trimming removed 0 bases from V and 6 bases from J, with 10 bases in between. CDR3 coding DNA: TGTGCCATCAGTGAGTCAGGGGGACGGGATACGCAGTATTTT. Translation gives CAISESGGRDTQYF.

The V call is TRBV5-4, the J call TRBJ1-2, with 8 bases lining up with TRBD1. With V trimmed by 0 bases and J by 5 bases, 6 bases remained unmatched. Per the germline V gene, CDR1 is SGHNT and CDR2 is YYREEE (reference sequence). There are 15 residues in the CDR3. CDR3 DNA: TGTGCCAGCAGCTTGGGTGCAGGGGGCGATTATGGCTACACCTTC. Residues: CASSLGAGGDYGYTF.

This clonotype has more than one count but fewer than ten. The chain joins TRBV6-1 to TRBJ1-5; 10 bases map to TRBD1. Germline-derived CDR1 and CDR2 are MNHNS and SASEGT. J gave up 5 bases and V 4 bases, and 11 bases lay outside the gene matches. The CDR3 spans 17 residues. The DNA of the CDR3 is TGTGCCAGCAGTGGGGCCGGGACAGGGGATATTCATCAGCCCCAGCATTTT. Its protein product is CASSGAGTGDIHQPQHF.

V and J are TRBV6-4 and TRBJ2-3; the match to TRBD2 covers 8 bases. With 1 base clipped from V and 3 bases from J, the junction kept 3 bases outside the gene matches. Germline-derived CDR1 and CDR2 are MRHNA and SNTAGT. The length of the CDR3 is 15 residues. For the CDR3, the DNA is TGTGCCAGCAGTGACTGGACTAGCAGGACAGATACGCAGTATTTT. This encodes CASSDWTSRTDTQYF.

The V gene is TRBV4-1, the J gene TRBJ1-4; the D is unclear. This CDR3 spans 14 amino acids. V was shortened by 3 bases and J by 3 bases, with 8 bases between the two germline ends. Germline assignment: CDR1 MGHRA and CDR2 YSYEKL. As DNA, the CDR3 is TGCGCCAGCAGCCAGGGGATGGCTAATGAAAAACTGTTTTTT. It translates to CASSQGMANEKLFF.